A single T cell receptor (beta chain) is shown here with its context. The antigen is not known. The CDR3 covers 16 residues. V lost 0 bases and J lost 5; bases outside the gene matches: 8. CDR1 SGHRS and CDR2 YFSETQ come from the germline V gene. This entry belongs to a study of cytomegalovirus exposure and HLA in healthy donors. PCR used 60 Vbeta primers and 13 Jbeta primers. Sequenced by immunoSEQ multiplex PCR; TCRdb stores in-frame clones only, minus some. The repertoire table contains tens of thousands of clones. Study-level results: Clonal expansion was found to be greater in HLA-associated TCR beta chains than in equally common others in a later analysis. Being productive about 87% or about 30% of the time was typical of most TCR beta V segments in an earlier analysis.

The source of this sequence is a woman aged 60-75 years in good health and CMV-seronegative. Sequences were obtained from PBMCs. The chain joins TRBV5-1 to TRBJ2-7; TRBD2 matches 10 bases. The CDR3 nucleotides are TGCGCCAGCAGCTTGGGACTAGCGGGCCCAGACGACGAGCAGTACTTC. It codes for CASSLGLAGPDDEQYF.